One and the same sample provided the 5 T cell receptor beta chains below, sequenced in a study of blood T cell repertoires in COVID-19. Sequenced by immunoSEQ multiplex PCR; TCRdb stores in-frame clones only, minus some. This table holds about 69,000 clones, around three quarters found once. The sequenced material came from peripheral blood. The receptor source for this set is a man aged 60 to 75 with acute or convalescent COVID-19.

This clone was observed a single time. The rearrangement uses TRBV4-1 and TRBJ1-2; D is unclear. The CDR3 runs 16 residues. V lost 0 bases to trimming and J lost 4 bases, with 15 bases between them. Germline CDR1 is MGHRA and CDR2 is YSYEKL. CDR3 coding DNA: TGCGCCAGCAGCCAAGATTTGGTGGGCACTGGCTATGGCTACACCTTC. Amino acids: CASSQDLVGTGYGYTF.

CDR3 DNA sequence: TGTGCCAGCTCCAGGTCCTGGACAGATCCCTACGAGCAGTACTTC. This sequence encodes CASSRSWTDPYEQYF. The V and J genes are TRBV7-2 and TRBJ2-7; D is possibly TRBD1 (6 bases). CDR1 is SGHTA, CDR2 FQGNSA, per germline. The CDR3 contains 15 residues. V lost 8 bases, J lost 2 bases, and 19 bases lay in between.

This clone was counted once. The sample contains more than one DNA sequence encoding this CDR3. The chain couples TRBV5-1 to TRBJ2-3; the D is unclear. Germline CDR1 reads SGHRS; CDR2 reads YFSETQ. The CDR3 has 12 residues. V was pared by 4 bases and J by 6 bases, with 9 bases between. The DNA of the CDR3 is TGCGCCAGCAGCCCCCTTCCGGATACGCAGTATTTT. This sequence encodes CASSPLPDTQYF.

V gene TRBV7-6 combines with J gene TRBJ2-2, with 7 positions matching TRBD2. The CDR3 consists of 17 residues. After removal of 0 bases from V and 9 bases from J, the junction contained 13 bases not matched to a gene. The germline CDR1 and CDR2 sequences are SGHVS and FNYEAQ. The CDR3 nucleotides read TGTGCCAGCAGCTTAGCTGGGGAGGGTGGCCCCGGCCGGGAGCTGTTTTTT. As protein: CASSLAGEGGPGRELFF.

This clone was found once. The V and J genes are TRBV6-6 and TRBJ1-2; 12 bases agree with TRBD1. The CDR3 is 14 amino acids. Unmatched junction bases numbered 3, after V lost 6 bases and J lost 4 bases. CDR1 MNHNY and CDR2 SVGAGI come from the germline V gene (reference sequence). In nucleotides, the CDR3 is TGTGCCAGCAGCCAGGGACAGGGGGCCTATGGCTACACCTTC. This codes for CASSQGQGAYGYTF.